A selection of T cell receptor beta chains follows, all from one sample in a study of cytomegalovirus exposure and HLA in healthy donors. Only in-frame clones appear in the TCRdb table, and some are missing; sequencing was by immunoSEQ multiplex PCR. The sample holds around 100,000 clones; 60% to 70% are singletons and the top ten take 3.8%. Material: PBMCs. These receptors came from a man aged 25-40 years in good health and CMV-seropositive. CDR3s include the opening cysteine and the closing phenylalanine or tryptophan. D genes are given only for firm matches. Only part of the rows carry a size: once, few, many, or a class if the clone is expanded.

>.|.|TRBV30|12|TRBJ1-4
CAWTRESEKLFF
TGTGCCTGGACCAGGGAAAGCGAAAAACTGTTTTTT
>TRBD2|.|TRBV19|15|TRBJ2-2
CASAEGGSGTGELFF
TGTGCCAGTGCCGAGGGAGGGAGCGGCACCGGGGAGCTGTTTTTT
>TRBD1|.|TRBV5-5|14|TRBJ2-7
CASSLGTGGYEQYF
TGTGCCAGCAGCCTCGGGACAGGAGGTTACGAGCAGTACTTC
>TRBD1|.|TRBV27|13|TRBJ1-3
CASSLTGGNTIYF
TGTGCCAGCAGTTTGACAGGGGGAAACACCATATATTTT
>TRBD2|.|TRBV5-1|14|TRBJ2-3
CASCPGGPTDTQYF
TGCGCCAGCTGCCCGGGGGGGCCCACAGATACGCAGTATTTT
>TRBD1|once|TRBV6-1|15|TRBJ1-2
CASSEGQGASYGYTF
TGTGCCAGCAGTGAGGGACAGGGGGCTTCCTATGGCTACACCTTC
>.|once|TRBV21-1|16|TRBJ2-7
CASSKPRLAGDYEQYF
TGTGCCAGCAGCAAGCCCCGACTAGCAGGGGATTACGAGCAGTACTTC
>TRBD2|.|TRBV2|14|TRBJ2-5
CASSEFGGGETQYF
TGTGCCAGCAGTGAATTCGGGGGAGGGGAGACCCAGTACTTC
>.|few|TRBV30|13|TRBJ1-5
CAWKGQGNQPQHF
TGTGCCTGGAAAGGGCAGGGGAATCAGCCCCAGCATTTT
>.|.|TRBV15|13|TRBJ1-1
CATSRGRGTEAFF
TGTGCCACCAGCAGAGGGAGGGGCACTGAAGCTTTCTTT
>TRBD2|.|TRBV9|15|TRBJ2-7
CASSVQGTSSSEQYF
TGTGCCAGCAGCGTGCAGGGGACTAGTTCGAGCGAGCAGTACTTC
>TRBD1|.|TRBV13|18|TRBJ1-1
CASSPWPGQGAGETEAFF
TGTGCCAGCAGCCCTTGGCCGGGACAGGGGGCCGGGGAAACTGAAGCTTTCTTT
>.|once|TRBV7-9|16|TRBJ1-4
CASSPGESGNNEKLFF
TGTGCCAGCAGCCCGGGGGAGTCAGGGAATAATGAAAAACTGTTTTTT
>.|.|TRBV28|14|TRBJ2-5
CASSPPLGGETQYF
TGTGCCAGCAGTCCCCCCTTGGGGGGAGAGACCCAGTACTTC